The 30 T cell receptor beta chains below were found in one sample sequenced in a study of cytomegalovirus exposure and HLA in healthy donors. This PCR relied on a set of 60 Vbeta primers and 13 Jbeta primers. This table comes from immunoSEQ multiplex PCR, and its TCRdb copy is limited to in-frame clones, with some not included. The sample shows tens of thousands of clones, just under 80% of them seen only once. The sample consisted of PBMCs. The receptors were sampled from a woman aged 40 to 50 in good health and CMV-seronegative.

This clone was recorded a few times. V gene TRBV19 combines with J gene TRBJ1-1, with D hard to call. The CDR3 has 14 amino acids. Trimming pared 5 bases from V and 1 base from J, leaving 11 bases between. CDR1 LNHDA and CDR2 SQIVND come from the germline V gene (reference sequence). The chain's CDR3 is CASSDAGRNTEAFF. In DNA, the CDR3 is TGTGCCAGTAGTGACGCCGGGAGGAACACTGAAGCTTTCTTT.

The rearrangement joins TRBV10-2 to TRBJ1-1; D remains ambiguous. CDR1 WSHSY and CDR2 SAAADI come from the germline V gene. V lost 3 bases to trimming and J lost 3 bases, with 11 bases between them. The CDR3 runs to 14 residues. The CDR3 sequence: CASSDGQAYTEAFF. In nucleotides, the CDR3 is TGCGCCAGCAGTGATGGGCAGGCCTACACTGAAGCTTTCTTT.

V and J are TRBV19 and TRBJ1-2, with 9 bases identical to TRBD1. The CDR3 is made up of 15 amino acids. V shed 5 bases, J shed 7 bases, and the junction held 11 bases outside the gene matches. The germline CDR1 and CDR2 sequences are LNHDA and SQIVND (reference sequence). The CDR3 bases are TGTGCCAGTAGTGCCCGATCCGGGACAGGGATTGGCTACACCTTC. Translation: CASSARSGTGIGYTF.

The chain is built from TRBV7-2 and TRBJ2-3, with D possibly TRBD2 on 5 matching bases. The CDR3 runs to 16 residues. Trimming took 1 base from V and 5 from J, leaving 16 bases between them. The germline V gene encodes CDR1 SGHTA and CDR2 FQGNSA. CDR3 DNA sequence: TGTGCCAGCAGCTTAGTGGGGTCTAGCATTCAAGATACGCAGTATTTT. Amino acids: CASSLVGSSIQDTQYF.

As concerns this clone: The junction differs from germline at one of its ends, possibly a read error. The chain employs TRBV7-9 and TRBJ2-7, with D uncertain. The germline V gene has CDR1 SEHNR and CDR2 FQNEAQ (reference sequence). The CDR3 covers 12 residues. The CDR3 region has the DNA TGTTCCAGCAGCTTCGAGGTCTACGAGCAGTACTTC. Amino acid sequence: CSSSFEVYEQYF.

The chain has TRBV19 and TRBJ2-2; weak D call: TRBD2 (5 bases). The CDR3 extends over 17 amino acids. V gave up 5 bases and J gave up 1 base, with 17 bases separating them. Germline V gives CDR1 LNHDA, CDR2 SQIVND (reference sequence). CDR3 region: CASSRRTGVMNTGELFF. Here the CDR3 DNA reads TGTGCCAGTAGTCGGAGGACCGGGGTAATGAACACCGGGGAGCTGTTTTTT.

This clone was seen only a few times. The chain couples TRBV5-6 to TRBJ2-7, with a tentative D call TRBD1 (6 bases). Trimming stripped 5 bases from V and 5 bases from J, with 14 bases between. The CDR3 extends over 13 amino acids. Germline V gene sequence: CDR1 SGHDT, CDR2 YYEEEE. CDR3 protein: CASSLPNRDEQYF. As DNA, the CDR3 is TGTGCCAGCAGTCTACCCAACAGGGACGAGCAGTACTTC.

CDR3 amino acids: CAISTRGYTF. CDR3 sequence (DNA): TGTGCCATCAGCACCCGGGGCTACACCTTC. This chain uses TRBV10-3 with TRBJ1-2; D gene ambiguous. The V end lost 6 bases, the J end lost 8 bases, and 7 bases lay between the germline ends. Germline loops: CDR1 ENHRY, CDR2 SYGVKD. The CDR3 runs 10 residues.

V gene TRBV5-1 combines with J gene TRBJ2-7; 12 bases line up with TRBD2. Trimming removed 7 bases from V and 2 bases from J; junction bases left unmatched: 4. The CDR3 runs to 14 residues. Germline values: CDR1 SGHRS, CDR2 YFSETQ. The CDR3: CASRLAGGAYEQYF. In DNA form, the CDR3 reads TGCGCCAGCCGTCTAGCGGGAGGGGCCTACGAGCAGTACTTC.

The chain links TRBV10-3 to TRBJ2-2; perhaps TRBD1 as D (6 bases). The ends were cut back, 4 bases at V and 4 bases at J, with 13 bases in the middle. The CDR3 totals 15 residues. Germline V gene data show CDR1 as ENHRY and CDR2 as SYGVKD. In nucleotides, the CDR3 is TGTGCCATCAGTGGAGGACAGCTCTCCACCGGGGAGCTGTTTTTT. Protein: CAISGGQLSTGELFF.

V and J are TRBV27 and TRBJ2-5, with TRBD1 identical over 9 bases. With the DNA end fitting TRBJ2-7 better, the J assignment may be wrong. CDR1 and CDR2 (germline): MNHEY, SMNVEV (reference sequence). The CDR3 length is 15 residues. The CDR3 sequence: CASRRVGQGSYEQYF. The CDR3 DNA follows: TGTGCCAGCAGGAGGGTGGGACAGGGTTCCTACGAGCAGTACTTC.

The chain recombines TRBV7-2 with TRBJ1-1; no reliable D call. V lost 2 bases, J lost 1 base, and 8 bases lay in between. The CDR3 covers 14 residues. CDR1 SGHTA and CDR2 FQGNSA come from the germline V gene. The CDR3, as DNA: TGTGCCAGCAGCTTATCAATCGGGAACACTGAAGCTTTCTTT. This translates into CASSLSIGNTEAFF.

The V call is TRBV5-4, the J call TRBJ2-1; TRBD1 matches 9 bases. The CDR3 totals 16 residues. Germline V gene lookup returns CDR1 SGHNT and CDR2 YYREEE (reference sequence). Unmatched junction bases numbered 13, after V lost 3 bases and J lost 9 bases. DNA of the CDR3: TGTGCCAGCAGCTGGATTCCGGGACAGGGAAAGGGTGAGCAGTTCTTC. Amino acids: CASSWIPGQGKGEQFF.

The chain links TRBV5-4 to TRBJ1-2, with D possibly being TRBD1 (5 bases). The germline V gene encodes CDR1 SGHNT and CDR2 YYREEE (reference sequence). The CDR3 contains 11 residues. The ends were cut back, 2 bases at V and 11 bases at J, with 10 bases in the middle. CDR3 region: CASSFQGIYTF. The CDR3 DNA reads TGTGCCAGCAGCTTCCAGGGTATATACACCTTC.

Of note for this clone: The same CDR3 is also encoded by other DNA sequences in this sample. The chain recombines TRBV29-1 with TRBJ2-5; 8 nucleotides align to TRBD2. This CDR3 has 13 residues. Losses at the gene ends were 4 bases for V and 1 base for J; bases not matched to a gene: 2. Germline loops: CDR1 SQVTM, CDR2 ANQGSEA. The CDR3 DNA sequence: TGCAGCGTTGTTCGGGAGGGCCAAGAGACCCAGTACTTC. Protein sequence: CSVVREGQETQYF.

The chain recombines TRBV5-6 with TRBJ2-7; possible D gene TRBD2, 5 bases. This CDR3 region has 16 residues. Per germline, CDR1 SGHDT and CDR2 YYEEEE. Trimming cost V 4 bases and J 2 bases, with 19 bases left between them. CDR3 coding DNA: TGTGCCAGCAGCCCGACGGCGAAGGCCGGGACCTACGAGCAGTACTTC. This encodes CASSPTAKAGTYEQYF.

As concerns this clone: The sample contains more than one DNA sequence encoding this CDR3. The V call is TRBV11-2, the J call TRBJ1-3, with D uncertain. The V end lost 2 bases, the J end lost 3 bases, and 20 bases lay between the germline ends. The CDR3 has 18 amino acids. Germline V gene sequence: CDR1 SGHAT, CDR2 FQNNGV. CDR3 in DNA: TGTGCCAGCAGCTTAACCCTAGCCAGCCAGTCCCTTGGAAACACCATATATTTT. It encodes CASSLTLASQSLGNTIYF.

The chain is built from TRBV19 and TRBJ2-1; D is unresolved. Germline loops: CDR1 LNHDA, CDR2 SQIVND (reference sequence). The V and J ends lost 2 bases and 10 bases respectively, with 6 bases between them. The CDR3 is 11 amino acids. The DNA for the CDR3 is TGTGCCAGTAGTATATTTAGCGAGCAGTTCTTC. Translated, it gives CASSIFSEQFF.

The chain employs TRBV28 and TRBJ2-7, with 14 bases aligning to TRBD2. Germline V lookup: CDR1 MDHEN, CDR2 SYDVKM. The CDR3 totals 14 residues. The V gene end was trimmed by 9 bases and the J gene end by 5 bases; junction bases not matched to a gene: 6. DNA for the CDR3: TGTGCCAGTCGAGGGACTAGCGGGAGCCACGAGCAGTACTTC. Its translation is CASRGTSGSHEQYF.

This sequence joins TRBV5-1 and TRBJ1-1, with no clear D. The CDR3 is 13 residues long. Trimming shortened V by 4 bases and J by 3 bases, and 10 bases separated the two germline ends. The germline CDR1 and CDR2 sequences are SGHRS and YFSETQ. The CDR3 region is CASSPRVDTEAFF. The CDR3 coding sequence is TGCGCCAGCAGCCCGCGGGTGGACACTGAAGCTTTCTTT.

The CDR3, as DNA: TGTGCCAGCAGCTTGGTACTAGCGGGAAGGTCCTACGAGCAGTACTTC. It specifies CASSLVLAGRSYEQYF. The chain uses TRBV5-4 and TRBJ2-7; TRBD2 agrees at 10 bases. The CDR3 is made up of 16 amino acids. The germline CDR1 and CDR2 sequences are SGHNT and YYREEE (reference sequence). V lost 0 bases to trimming and J lost 1 base; unmatched junction nucleotides: 4.

This clone was seen more than once but under ten times. The V call is TRBV2, the J call TRBJ2-7; D is possibly TRBD2 (5 bases). V dropped 4 bases and J dropped 3 bases, with 13 bases sitting between them. The CDR3 contains 14 residues. Germline V lookup: CDR1 SNHLY, CDR2 FYNNEI. The CDR3 loop reads CASSVRGSHYEQYF. CDR3 coding DNA: TGTGCCAGCAGTGTACGAGGGTCCCACTACGAGCAGTACTTC.

The gene calls are TRBV18 and TRBJ2-4; D is unresolved. The CDR3 totals 16 residues. Germline assignment: CDR1 KGHSH and CDR2 LQKENI. V lost 1 base to trimming and J lost 0 bases, with 10 bases between them. CDR3 bases: TGTGCCAGCTCACCACGAGGCAGACTAGCCAAAAACATTCAGTACTTC. Translated: CASSPRGRLAKNIQYF.

In this sample, this clone turned up a few times. The chain couples TRBV2 to TRBJ1-5; D is perhaps TRBD1 (5 bases). The CDR3 length is 15 residues. Germline V CDR1 and CDR2: SNHLY, FYNNEI. The ends were cut back, 1 base at V and 3 bases at J, with 10 bases in the middle. The DNA for the CDR3 is TGTGCCAGCAGTGAAGGGCAGGGTTTCAATCAGCCCCAGCATTTT. It specifies CASSEGQGFNQPQHF.

The chain links TRBV5-8 to TRBJ2-3; 7 bases match TRBD1. The CDR3 contains 16 residues. The V gene end was trimmed by 6 bases and the J gene end by 0 bases; junction bases not matched to a gene: 10. Per the germline V gene, CDR1 is SGHTS and CDR2 is YDEGEE. For the CDR3, the DNA is TGTGCCAGCACCCTTCGGTTGACAGGGAGCACAGATACGCAGTATTTT. Amino acid sequence: CASTLRLTGSTDTQYF.

The chain is built from TRBV30 and TRBJ2-5; 16 positions agree with TRBD2. The end of the DNA is better explained by TRBJ2-7, so the J call may be wrong. The CDR3 has 16 amino acids. From germline, CDR1 is GTSNPN and CDR2 SVGIG (reference sequence). The CDR3 DNA sequence: TGTGCCTGGAGCGCGGGACTAGCGGGAGGGGCCTACGAGCAGTACTTC. Its translation: CAWSAGLAGGAYEQYF.

This chain joins TRBV5-6 and TRBJ2-5, with D perhaps TRBD2 (6 bases). The last part of the DNA fits TRBJ2-7 better; the J call may be wrong. The CDR3 extends over 17 amino acids. Germline loops: CDR1 SGHDT, CDR2 YYEEEE. CDR3 nucleotides: TGTGCCAGCAGCTTGGCCGGCCGGGAGCCCATTACCTACGAGCAGTACTTC. Protein product: CASSLAGREPITYEQYF.

This clone showed up just a few times. The chain is built from TRBV18 and TRBJ2-3; D call uncertain. CDR1 and CDR2 from the germline V gene are KGHSH and LQKENI. V was trimmed by 4 bases and J by 0 bases, leaving 17 bases between them. The CDR3 is 17 residues long. CDR3 DNA sequence: TGTGCCAGCTCACTCGACATTGGCCGAGCTAGCACAGATACGCAGTATTTT. Its translation is CASSLDIGRASTDTQYF.

This chain links TRBV25-1 with TRBJ1-1; TRBD1 agrees at 9 bases. Looked up from germline, CDR1 is MGHDK and CDR2 is SYGVNS. This CDR3 spans 15 amino acids. V lost 5 bases, J lost 5 bases, and 9 bases stayed unmatched. The DNA of the CDR3 is TGTGCCAGCAGTCTTGGACAGGGGAGGGTTACTGAAGCTTTCTTT. Encoded protein: CASSLGQGRVTEAFF.

The rearrangement joins TRBV13 to TRBJ2-1; 8 bases match TRBD2. V trimming: 5 bases; J trimming: 0 bases; junction bases outside the gene matches: 6. The CDR3 runs to 16 residues. Germline V gene data show CDR1 as PRHDT and CDR2 as FYEKMQ (reference sequence). CDR3 DNA: TGTGCCAGCAGCACTAGGAGCGGGAGCTCCTACAATGAGCAGTTCTTC. It encodes CASSTRSGSSYNEQFF. Together with reference TRBV13 and TRBJ2-1, the CDR3 gives the full variable domain: AAGVIQSPRHLIKEKRETATLKCYPIPRHDTVYWYQQGPGQDPQFLISFYEKMQSDKGSIPDRFSAQQFSDYHSELNMSSLELGDSALYFCASSTRSGSSYNEQFFGPGTRLTVL.